Only a few counts were recorded for the clone carrying this T cell receptor beta chain. The antigen is unknown. The sample comes from a study of tumour-infiltrating T cells in Burkitt lymphoma. About the research overall: The Burkitt lymphoma cohort spanned all epidemiological subtypes. Repertoire clonality predicted overall and progression-free survival. Study-level findings and limits: Several public clonotypes were shared across many Burkitt lymphoma patients.

Measured with immunoSEQ multiplex PCR; TCRdb has only the in-frame clones, and not every one. The data show 1,200 to 1,500 clones, with about 10% seen just once and around 5% held by the top ten. V was pared by 2 bases and J by 5 bases, with 10 bases between. There are 14 residues in the CDR3. Germline assignment: CDR1 SGHTA and CDR2 FQGNSA. The material sequenced was tumor tissue. The chain has TRBV7-2 and TRBJ1-5; D ambiguous. The receptor was derived from a human donor with Burkitt lymphoma. The DNA of the CDR3 is TGTGCCAGCAGCTTACATTTTTTTGATCAGCCCCAGCATTTT. Translation gives CASSLHFFDQPQHF.